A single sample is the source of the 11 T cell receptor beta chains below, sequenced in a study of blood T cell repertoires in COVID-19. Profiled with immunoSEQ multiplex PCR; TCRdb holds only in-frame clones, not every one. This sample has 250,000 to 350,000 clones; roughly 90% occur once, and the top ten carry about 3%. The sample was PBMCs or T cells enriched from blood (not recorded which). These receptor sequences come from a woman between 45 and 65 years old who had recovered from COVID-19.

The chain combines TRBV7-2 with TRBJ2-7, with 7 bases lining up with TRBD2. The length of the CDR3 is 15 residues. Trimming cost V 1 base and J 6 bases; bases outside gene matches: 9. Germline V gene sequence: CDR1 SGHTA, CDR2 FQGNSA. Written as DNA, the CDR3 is TGTGCCAGCAGCTTAGTTGGACTCGGGAGGCGCGAGCAGTACTTC. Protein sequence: CASSLVGLGRREQYF.

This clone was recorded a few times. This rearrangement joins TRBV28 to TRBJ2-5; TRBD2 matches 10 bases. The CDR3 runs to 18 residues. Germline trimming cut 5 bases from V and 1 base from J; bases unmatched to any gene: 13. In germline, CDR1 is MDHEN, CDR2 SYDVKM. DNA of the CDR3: TGTGCCAGCAGTCCCTCCGGCCCACGACTAGCGGGCCAAGAGACCCAGTACTTC. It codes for CASSPSGPRLAGQETQYF.

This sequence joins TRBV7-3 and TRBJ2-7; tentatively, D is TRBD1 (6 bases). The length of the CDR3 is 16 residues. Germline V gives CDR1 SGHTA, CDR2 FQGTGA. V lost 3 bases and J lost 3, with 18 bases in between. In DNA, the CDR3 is TGTGCCAGCAGCTTCCCGGAGACAGGATCTTTCTACGAGCAGTACTTC. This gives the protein CASSFPETGSFYEQYF.

The CDR3 spells CASSQGTSDFYEQYF. The CDR3 DNA is TGTGCCAGCAGCCAGGGGACTAGCGACTTCTACGAGCAGTACTTC. The rearrangement joins TRBV3-1 (or the pseudogene TRBV3-2) to TRBJ2-7; 10 bases map to TRBD2. The trim removed 3 bases at V and 3 bases at J, leaving 5 bases unmatched. The CDR3 loop spans 15 amino acids. The germline V gene has CDR1 LGHDT and CDR2 YNNKEL (reference sequence).

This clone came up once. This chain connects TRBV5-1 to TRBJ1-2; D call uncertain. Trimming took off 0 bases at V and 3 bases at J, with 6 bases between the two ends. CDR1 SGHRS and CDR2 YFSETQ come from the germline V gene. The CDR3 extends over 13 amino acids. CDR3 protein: CASSLAGDYGYTF. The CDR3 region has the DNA TGCGCCAGCAGCTTGGCCGGGGACTATGGCTACACCTTC.

CDR3 loop: CASSGTGLKNSPLHF. For the CDR3, the DNA is TGTGCCAGTAGTGGGACAGGCTTGAAAAATTCACCCCTCCACTTT. The V call is TRBV19, the J call TRBJ1-6; TRBD1 matches at 8 bases. Trimming at V came to 5 bases and at J to 7 bases, leaving 7 bases not matched to a gene. Germline V gene sequence: CDR1 LNHDA, CDR2 SQIVND (reference sequence). The CDR3 has 15 amino acids.

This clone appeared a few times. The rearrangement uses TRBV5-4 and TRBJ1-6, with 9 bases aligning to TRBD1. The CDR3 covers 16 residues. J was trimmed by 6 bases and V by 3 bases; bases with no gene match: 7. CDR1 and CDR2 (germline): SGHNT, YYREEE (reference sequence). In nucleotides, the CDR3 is TGTGCCAGCAGCTCACAGGACAGGGGCTTTAATTCACCCCTCCACTTT. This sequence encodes CASSSQDRGFNSPLHF.

CDR3 bases: TGTGCCAGCAGGCCTAACCTATCCAATAGAAGCACTGAAGCTTTCTTT. Translated, it gives CASRPNLSNRSTEAFF. The gene calls are TRBV7-2 and TRBJ1-1; D remains unclear. The CDR3 covers 16 residues. V gave up 6 bases and J gave up 4 bases, with 21 bases separating them. Germline CDR1 reads SGHTA; CDR2 reads FQGNSA. The full variable domain, rest sourced from reference TRBV7-2 and TRBJ1-1, is GAGVSQSPSNKVTEKGKDVELRCDPISGHTALYWYRQSLGQGLEFLIYFQGNSAPDKSGLPSDRFSAERTGGSVSTLTIQRTQQEDSAVYLCASRPNLSNRSTEAFFGQGTRLTVV.

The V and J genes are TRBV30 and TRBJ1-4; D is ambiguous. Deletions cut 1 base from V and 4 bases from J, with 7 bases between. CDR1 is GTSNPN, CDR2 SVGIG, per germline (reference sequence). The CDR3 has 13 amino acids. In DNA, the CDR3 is TGTGCCTGGAGTGGTCAGATTAATGAAAAACTGTTTTTT. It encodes CAWSGQINEKLFF.

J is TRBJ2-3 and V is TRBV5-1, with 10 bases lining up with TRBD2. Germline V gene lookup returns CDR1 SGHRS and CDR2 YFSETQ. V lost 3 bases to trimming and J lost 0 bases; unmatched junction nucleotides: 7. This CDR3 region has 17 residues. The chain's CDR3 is CASSWGLAGASTDTQYF. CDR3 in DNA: TGCGCCAGCAGCTGGGGGCTAGCGGGGGCTAGCACAGATACGCAGTATTTT.

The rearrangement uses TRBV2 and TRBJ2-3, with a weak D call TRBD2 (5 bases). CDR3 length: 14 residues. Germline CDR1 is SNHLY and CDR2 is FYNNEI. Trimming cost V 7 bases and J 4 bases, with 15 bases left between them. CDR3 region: CASTGGGGSDTQYF. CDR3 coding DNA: TGTGCCAGCACAGGCGGAGGAGGATCAGATACGCAGTATTTT.